The present entry profiles one T cell receptor beta chain with its context. The data are from a study of blood T cell repertoires in COVID-19. Across the whole study: Samples taken during acute and convalescent COVID-19 were collected in the United States, Italy and Spain. Sources were T cells, B-cell-depleted T cells, or PBMCs; the material itself was cDNA or gDNA.

Germline CDR1 SGHAT, CDR2 FQNNGV. The length of the CDR3 is 13 residues. Trimming took off 4 bases at V and 3 bases at J, with 10 bases between the two ends. Original analysis: Amplifying reference gene primers gave estimates of nucleated cell counts. This table comes from immunoSEQ multiplex PCR, and its TCRdb copy is limited to in-frame clones, with some not included. That table supplies the V and J calls and clone size; D and trimming were determined from the DNA. Here the sample spans about 220,000 clones, roughly 84% being singletons. Sequenced sample: peripheral blood. The receptor was isolated from a woman in her twenties or thirties who had recovered from COVID-19. The chain uses TRBV11-2 and TRBJ2-7; possible D gene TRBD1, 6 bases. The chain's CDR3 is CASSSGVGYEQYF. The CDR3 DNA reads TGTGCCAGCAGCTCAGGGGTTGGCTACGAGCAGTACTTC.